The next 7 T cell receptor beta chains were all read from a single sample in a study of shared clonotypes between healthy human individuals. The data were produced by immunoSEQ multiplex PCR, yet TCRdb's version contains in-frame clones alone and is incomplete. The table includes 2 million or so clones, 95% detected once. The specimen was naive CD4+ T cells sorted from blood. Regarding subset: CD45RA+ positively selected. These receptors came from a man aged 18 to 30 in good health.

The rearrangement links TRBV5-1 to TRBJ2-3, with 8 bases identical to TRBD1. CDR3 length: 16 amino acids. J gave up 4 bases and V 0 bases, and 7 bases lay outside the gene matches. Looked up from germline, CDR1 is SGHRS and CDR2 is YFSETQ. CDR3 sequence: CASSLEAGGIPDTQYF. CDR3 in DNA: TGCGCCAGCAGCTTGGAGGCAGGGGGCATCCCAGATACGCAGTATTTT.

V gene TRBV19 combines with J gene TRBJ1-2, with D tentatively TRBD1 (5 bases). The V end lost 8 bases, the J end lost 5 bases, and 15 bases lay between the germline ends. Looked up from germline, CDR1 is LNHDA and CDR2 is SQIVND (reference sequence). This CDR3 spans 13 amino acids. DNA for the CDR3: TGTGCCAGTCGAAGTCAGGGAAGTTATGGCTACACCTTC. Translated, it gives CASRSQGSYGYTF. Full variable domain (missing parts from reference TRBV19 and TRBJ1-2): DGGITQSPKYLFRKEGQNVTLSCEQNLNHDAMYWYRQDPGQGLRLIYYSQIVNDFQKGDIAEGYSVSREKKESFPLTVTSAQKNPTAFYLCASRSQGSYGYTFGSGTRLTVV.

The rearrangement links TRBV11-2 to TRBJ1-2; D gene ambiguous. V was shortened by 5 bases and J by 8 bases, with 15 bases between the two germline ends. Germline lookup yields CDR1 SGHAT and CDR2 FQNNGV. The length of the CDR3 is 13 residues. CDR3 region: CASSPSGFYGYTF. CDR3 in DNA: TGTGCCAGCAGCCCGAGTGGGTTTTACGGCTACACCTTC.

The chain is built from TRBV27 and TRBJ1-1, with TRBD1 identical over 10 bases. The ends lost 4 bases at V and 9 bases at J; junction bases unmatched: 8. From germline, CDR1 is MNHEY and CDR2 SMNVEV (reference sequence). CDR3 length equals 14 residues. The chain's CDR3 is CASSYKGDRGKAFF. DNA for the CDR3: TGTGCCAGCAGTTACAAGGGGGACAGGGGCAAAGCTTTCTTT.

The chain carries TRBV5-4 and TRBJ2-2, with 13 bases fitting TRBD2. The length of the CDR3 is 18 residues. Per germline, CDR1 SGHNT and CDR2 YYREEE (reference sequence). The V segment lost 4 bases and the J segment 4 bases; nucleotides outside the gene matches: 10. DNA of the CDR3: TGTGCCAGCAGCCGCGGACTAGCGGGAGTTGATCCCACCGGGGAGCTGTTTTTT. The encoded protein is CASSRGLAGVDPTGELFF. The variable domain in full, completed from reference TRBV5-4 and TRBJ2-2, reads ETGVTQSPTHLIKTRGQQVTLRCSSQSGHNTVSWYQQALGQGPQFIFQYYREEENGRGNFPPRFSGLQFPNYSSELNVNALELDDSALYLCASSRGLAGVDPTGELFFGEGSRLTVL.

The chain joins TRBV18 to TRBJ2-7, with D possibly being TRBD2 (6 bases). The CDR3 length is 14 residues. Germline values: CDR1 KGHSH, CDR2 LQKENI. Trimming shortened V by 6 bases and J by 3 bases, and 15 bases separated the two germline ends. CDR3 residues: CASSLGRNLYEQYF. CDR3 in DNA: TGTGCCAGCTCCTTAGGGAGGAACCTCTACGAGCAGTACTTC.

This clone has just a few counts. The rearrangement links TRBV2 to TRBJ1-6; no firm D call. The CDR3 is 14 residues long. Trimming removed 1 base at V and 7 bases at J, with 8 bases between. Germline V gene data show CDR1 as SNHLY and CDR2 as FYNNEI. As DNA, the CDR3 is TGTGCCAGCAGTGAAGTGGGTAAGAATTCACCCCTCCACTTT. This codes for CASSEVGKNSPLHF.